This T cell receptor beta chain was sequenced in a study of blood T cell repertoires in COVID-19. Between the trimmed V and J ends, which lost 6 bases and 3 bases, there was a span of 6 bases. CDR1 is SNHLY and CDR2 is FYNNEI in the germline V gene. This CDR3 contains 11 residues. Here immunoSEQ multiplex PCR was the method, and the copy in TCRdb shows in-frame clones only, minus some. The sample records about 190,000 clones, approximately 79% being singletons. The chain uses TRBV2 and TRBJ2-7, with D uncertain. This receptor was taken from a woman aged 45-65 years with acute or convalescent COVID-19. The sample consisted of peripheral blood. In DNA, the CDR3 is TGTGCCAGCAGGGCCGACTACGAGCAGTACTTC. Translating it yields CASRADYEQYF. The full variable domain, in which reference TRBV2 and TRBJ2-7 provide the parts outside the CDR3, is EPEVTQTPSHQVTQMGQEVILRCVPISNHLYFYWYRQILGQKVEFLVSFYNNEISEKSEIFDDQFSVERPDGSNFTLKIRSTKLEDSAMYFCASRADYEQYFGPGTRLTVT.